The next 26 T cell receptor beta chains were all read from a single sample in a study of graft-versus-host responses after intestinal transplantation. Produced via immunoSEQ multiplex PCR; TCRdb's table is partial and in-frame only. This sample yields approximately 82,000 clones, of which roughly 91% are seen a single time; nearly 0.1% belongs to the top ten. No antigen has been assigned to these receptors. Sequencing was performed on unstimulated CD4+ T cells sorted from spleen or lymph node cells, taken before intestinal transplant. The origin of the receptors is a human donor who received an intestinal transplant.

The DNA for the CDR3 is TGTGCCAGCAGTGGCGGCGTGACGGGAGCGACCGGGGAGCTGTTTTTT. It codes for CASSGGVTGATGELFF. The chain recombines TRBV6-1 with TRBJ2-2, with D perhaps matching TRBD2 (6 bases). The length of the CDR3 is 16 residues. Germline CDR1 MNHNS, CDR2 SASEGT. V was trimmed by 4 bases and J by 5 bases, leaving 17 bases between them.

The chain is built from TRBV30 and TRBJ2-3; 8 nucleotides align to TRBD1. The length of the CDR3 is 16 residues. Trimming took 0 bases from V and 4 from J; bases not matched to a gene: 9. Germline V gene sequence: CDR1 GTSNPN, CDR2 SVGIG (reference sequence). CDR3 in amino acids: CAWSVIRTGFSDTQYF. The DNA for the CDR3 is TGTGCCTGGAGTGTTATTAGGACAGGGTTCTCAGATACGCAGTATTTT.

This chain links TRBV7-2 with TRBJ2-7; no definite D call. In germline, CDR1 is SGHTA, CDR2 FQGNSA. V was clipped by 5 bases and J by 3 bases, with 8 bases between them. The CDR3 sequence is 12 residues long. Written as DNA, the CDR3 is TGTGCCAGCAGCCCTAACGGCTACGAGCAGTACTTC. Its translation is CASSPNGYEQYF.

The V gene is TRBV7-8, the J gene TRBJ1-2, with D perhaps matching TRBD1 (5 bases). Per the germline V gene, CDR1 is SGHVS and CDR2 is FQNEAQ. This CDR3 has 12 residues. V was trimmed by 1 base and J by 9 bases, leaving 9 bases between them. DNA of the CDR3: TGTGCCAGCAGCTTAGGGGCAGGGCGCTACACCTTC. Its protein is CASSLGAGRYTF.

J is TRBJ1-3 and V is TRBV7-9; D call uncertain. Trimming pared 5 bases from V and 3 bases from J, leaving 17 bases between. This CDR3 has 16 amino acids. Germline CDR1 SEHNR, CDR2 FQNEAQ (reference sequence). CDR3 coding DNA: TGTGCCAGCAGCCCGGAGGCGGGGTTGTTTGGAAACACCATATATTTT. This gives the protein CASSPEAGLFGNTIYF.

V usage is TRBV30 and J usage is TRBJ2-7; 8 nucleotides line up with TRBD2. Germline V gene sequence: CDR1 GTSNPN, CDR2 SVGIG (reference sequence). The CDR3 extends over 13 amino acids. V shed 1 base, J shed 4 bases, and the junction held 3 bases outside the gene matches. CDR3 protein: CAWSGSGGYEQYF. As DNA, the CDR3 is TGTGCCTGGAGTGGAAGCGGGGGTTACGAGCAGTACTTC.

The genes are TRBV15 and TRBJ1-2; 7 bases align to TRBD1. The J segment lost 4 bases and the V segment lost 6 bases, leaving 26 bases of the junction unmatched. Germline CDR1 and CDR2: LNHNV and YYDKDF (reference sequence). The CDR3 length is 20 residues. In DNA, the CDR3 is TGTGCCACCAGAGAGACGGGAGGGCGACAGGGTGGGACCGCTGGCTATGGCTACACCTTC. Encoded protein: CATRETGGRQGGTAGYGYTF.

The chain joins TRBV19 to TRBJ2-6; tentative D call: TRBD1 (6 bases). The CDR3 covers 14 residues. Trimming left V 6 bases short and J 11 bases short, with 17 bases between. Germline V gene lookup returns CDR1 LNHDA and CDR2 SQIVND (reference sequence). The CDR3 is CASSRYRDRDVLTF. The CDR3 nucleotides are TGTGCCAGTAGCAGGTACAGGGATAGAGACGTCCTGACTTTC. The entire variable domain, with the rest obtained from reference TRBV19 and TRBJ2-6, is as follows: DGGITQSPKYLFRKEGQNVTLSCEQNLNHDAMYWYRQDPGQGLRLIYYSQIVNDFQKGDIAEGYSVSREKKESFPLTVTSAQKNPTAFYLCASSRYRDRDVLTFGAGSRLTVL.

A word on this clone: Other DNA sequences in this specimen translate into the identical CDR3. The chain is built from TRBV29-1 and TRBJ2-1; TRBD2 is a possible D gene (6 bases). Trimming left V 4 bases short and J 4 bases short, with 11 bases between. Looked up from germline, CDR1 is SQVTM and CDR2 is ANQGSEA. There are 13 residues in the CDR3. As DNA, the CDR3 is TGCAGCGTTGCGGGGGACCTTTACAATGAGCAGTTCTTC. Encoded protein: CSVAGDLYNEQFF.

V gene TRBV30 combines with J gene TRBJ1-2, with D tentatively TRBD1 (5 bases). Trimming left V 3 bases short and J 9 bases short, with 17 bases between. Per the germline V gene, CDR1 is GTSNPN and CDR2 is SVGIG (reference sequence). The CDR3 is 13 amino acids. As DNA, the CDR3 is TGTGCCTGGAGCGATGGACACCTCCGACGCTACACCTTC. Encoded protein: CAWSDGHLRRYTF.

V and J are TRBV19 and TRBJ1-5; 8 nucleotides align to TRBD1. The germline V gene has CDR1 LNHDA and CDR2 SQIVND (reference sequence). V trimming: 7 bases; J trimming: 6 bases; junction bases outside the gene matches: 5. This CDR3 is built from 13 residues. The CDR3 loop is CASIPDRGQPQHF. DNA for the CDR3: TGTGCCAGTATCCCCGACAGGGGTCAGCCCCAGCATTTT.

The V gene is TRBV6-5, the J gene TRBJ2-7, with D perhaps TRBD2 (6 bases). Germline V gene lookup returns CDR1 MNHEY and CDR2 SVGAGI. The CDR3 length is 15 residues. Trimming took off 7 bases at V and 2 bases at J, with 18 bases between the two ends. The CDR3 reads CASKRLLEGPYEQYF. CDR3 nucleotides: TGTGCCAGCAAAAGGTTATTGGAGGGTCCCTACGAGCAGTACTTC.

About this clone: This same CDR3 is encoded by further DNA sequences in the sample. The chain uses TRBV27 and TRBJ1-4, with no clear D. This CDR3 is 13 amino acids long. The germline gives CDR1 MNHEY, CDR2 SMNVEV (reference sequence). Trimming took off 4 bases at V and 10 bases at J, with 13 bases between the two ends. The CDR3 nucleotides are TGTGCCAGCAGTTCGGGAGGGTTTGGAAAACTGTTTTTT. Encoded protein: CASSSGGFGKLFF.

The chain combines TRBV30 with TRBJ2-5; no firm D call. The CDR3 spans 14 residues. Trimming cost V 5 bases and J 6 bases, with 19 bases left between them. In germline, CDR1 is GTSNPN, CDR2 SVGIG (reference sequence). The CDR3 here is CAWYSISKEKTQYF. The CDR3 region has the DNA TGTGCCTGGTATAGCATCTCAAAGGAAAAGACCCAGTACTTC.

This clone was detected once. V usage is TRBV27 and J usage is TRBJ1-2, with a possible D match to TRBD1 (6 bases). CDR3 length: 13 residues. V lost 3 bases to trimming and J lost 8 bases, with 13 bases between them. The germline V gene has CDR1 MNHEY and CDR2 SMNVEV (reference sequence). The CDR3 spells CASSFLGAGGYTF. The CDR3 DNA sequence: TGTGCCAGCAGTTTCTTGGGGGCAGGCGGCTACACCTTC.

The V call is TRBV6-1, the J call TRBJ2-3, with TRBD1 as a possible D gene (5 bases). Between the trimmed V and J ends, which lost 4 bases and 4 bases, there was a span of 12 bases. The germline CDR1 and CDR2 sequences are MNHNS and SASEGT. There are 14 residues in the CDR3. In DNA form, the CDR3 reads TGTGCCAGCAGTGGCAGGGTCGGGCCAGATACGCAGTATTTT. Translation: CASSGRVGPDTQYF.

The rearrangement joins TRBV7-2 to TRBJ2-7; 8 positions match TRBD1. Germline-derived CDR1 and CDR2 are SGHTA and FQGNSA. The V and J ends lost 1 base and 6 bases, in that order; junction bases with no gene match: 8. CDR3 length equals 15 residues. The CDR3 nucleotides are TGTGCCAGCAGCTTAGAACCCGGACAGGGTTCCGAGCAGTACTTC. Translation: CASSLEPGQGSEQYF.

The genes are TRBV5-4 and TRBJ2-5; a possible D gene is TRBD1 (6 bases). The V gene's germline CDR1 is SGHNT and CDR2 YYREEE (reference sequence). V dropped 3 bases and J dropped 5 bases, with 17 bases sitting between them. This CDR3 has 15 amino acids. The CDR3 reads CASSSVGQYEETQYF. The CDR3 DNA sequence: TGTGCCAGCAGCTCCGTTGGACAGTATGAGGAGACCCAGTACTTC.

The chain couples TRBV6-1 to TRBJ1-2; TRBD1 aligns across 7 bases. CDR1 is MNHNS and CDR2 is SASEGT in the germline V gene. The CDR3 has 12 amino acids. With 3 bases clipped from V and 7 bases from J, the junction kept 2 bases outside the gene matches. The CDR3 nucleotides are TGTGCCAGCAGTGAGACAGGGAGTGGCTACACCTTC. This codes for CASSETGSGYTF.

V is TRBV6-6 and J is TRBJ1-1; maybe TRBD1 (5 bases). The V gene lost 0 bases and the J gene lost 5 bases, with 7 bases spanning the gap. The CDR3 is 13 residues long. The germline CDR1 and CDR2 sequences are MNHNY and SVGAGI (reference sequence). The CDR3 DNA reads TGTGCCAGCAGTTACTCTAGGACAACTGAAGCTTTCTTT. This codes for CASSYSRTTEAFF.

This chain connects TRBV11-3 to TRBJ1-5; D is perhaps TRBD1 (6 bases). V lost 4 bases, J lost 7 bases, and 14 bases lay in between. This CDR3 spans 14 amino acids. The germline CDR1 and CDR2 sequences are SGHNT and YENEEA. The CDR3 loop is CASSSGPGDQPQHF. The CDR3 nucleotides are TGTGCCAGCAGCTCCGGCCCAGGGGACCAGCCCCAGCATTTT. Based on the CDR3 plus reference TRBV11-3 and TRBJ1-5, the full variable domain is EAGVVQSPRYKIIEKKQPVAFWCNPISGHNTLYWYLQNLGQGPELLIRYENEEAVDDSQLPKDRFSAERLKGVDSTLKIQPAELGDSAVYLCASSSGPGDQPQHFGDGTRLSIL.

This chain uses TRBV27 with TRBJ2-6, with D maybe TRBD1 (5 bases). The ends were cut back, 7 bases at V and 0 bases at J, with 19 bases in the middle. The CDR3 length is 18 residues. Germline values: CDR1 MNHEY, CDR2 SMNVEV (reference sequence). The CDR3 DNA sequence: TGTGCCAGCACCCTATGGGGCAGCGATAACTCTGGGGCCAACGTCCTGACTTTC. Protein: CASTLWGSDNSGANVLTF.

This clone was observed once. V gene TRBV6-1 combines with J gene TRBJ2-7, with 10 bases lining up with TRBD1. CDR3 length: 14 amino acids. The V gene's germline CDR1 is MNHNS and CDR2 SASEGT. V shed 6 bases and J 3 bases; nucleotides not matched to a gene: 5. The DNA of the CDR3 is TGTGCCAGCAGAAGCCGGACAGGGGGCTACGAGCAGTACTTC. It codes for CASRSRTGGYEQYF.

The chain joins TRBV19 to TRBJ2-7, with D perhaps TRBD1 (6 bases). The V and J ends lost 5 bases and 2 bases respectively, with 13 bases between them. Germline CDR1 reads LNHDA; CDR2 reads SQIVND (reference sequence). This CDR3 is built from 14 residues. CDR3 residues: CASSRVQGTYEQYF. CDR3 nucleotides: TGTGCCAGTAGTCGGGTCCAGGGGACCTACGAGCAGTACTTC.

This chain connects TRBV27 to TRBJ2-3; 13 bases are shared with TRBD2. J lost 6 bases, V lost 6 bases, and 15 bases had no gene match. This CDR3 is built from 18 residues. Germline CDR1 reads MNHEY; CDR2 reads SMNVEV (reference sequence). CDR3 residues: CASSRLVLAGGPADTQYF. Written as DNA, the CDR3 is TGTGCCAGCAGCCGTTTAGTACTAGCGGGGGGGCCGGCCGATACGCAGTATTTT.

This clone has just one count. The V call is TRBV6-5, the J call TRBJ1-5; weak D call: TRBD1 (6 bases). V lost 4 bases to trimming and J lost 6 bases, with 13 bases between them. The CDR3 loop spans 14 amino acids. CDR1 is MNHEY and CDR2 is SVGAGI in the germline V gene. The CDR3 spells CASSSPGGGQPQHF. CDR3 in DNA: TGTGCCAGCAGTTCCCCGGGGGGCGGTCAGCCCCAGCATTTT.